Sequencing of this T cell receptor beta chain was carried out in a study of cytomegalovirus exposure and HLA in healthy donors (dated by TCRdb to about 2017). With respect to the entire study: An earlier analysis of some 600 of the donors reported 276 Gb of sequence data and 100 million to 120 million unique TCR beta sequences obtained from about 180 million T cells. High-throughput TCR immunosequencing, statistical association of individual TCRs with disease status, and machine learning were combined to predict cytomegalovirus infection status. Five DR-DQ haplotypes were treated as single units for association and clustering because of strong linkage in the cohort. A later genetic analysis used genome-wide SNP genotypes for about 60% of the roughly 670 donors, treating that subset as a discovery cohort. The study aimed to test whether cataloging public T cell receptors could reveal signatures of past pathogen exposure. All discovery cohort repertoires had been generated on a single sequencing platform. Rather than using new phenotypic data, the later analysis identified candidate immune exposures from TCR beta sequences and from how often those sequences occurred across donors. Typing coverage varied by locus: roughly 620-640 donors for A, B, C, DRB1 and DQB1; approximately 500 for DQA1; more than 600 for DPA1; approximately 490 for DPB1. Both class I and class II loci were covered by HLA typing, at four-digit resolution. A later analysis re-examined previously published TCR beta repertoires from 610 or so donors and added high-resolution HLA genotyping to investigate patterns of TCR occurrence. To decide whether each TCR beta V gene segment behaved as functional or pseudogenic, an earlier analysis of fewer than 750 of the donors relied on high-throughput TCR beta sequencing. Besides the first cohort of 500 to 700 subjects, a separate validation cohort made up of over 100 different subjects was used. An early release covering 550 to 700 HLA-typed donors comprised 250 to 350 gigabases of sequencing data and roughly 86 million unique TCR sequences. The study used immunosequencing to profile the T cell repertoires of approximately 690 subjects and linked those repertoires to cytomegalovirus serostatus. Of the roughly 390 genotyped donors, 65% to 90% fell in the genetic ancestry cluster associated with self-reported Caucasian donors. Donor age, sex, ethnicity and CMV serostatus were compiled alongside the repertoire data. Across some 400 genotyped donors of the cohort, an average of about 240,000 unique TCR beta nucleotide sequences per donor were sequenced, and around 19% of those sequences were non-productive. Paper-wide results and their limitations: In a later analysis, about 16,000 TCR beta sequences were associated with specific HLA alleles at a false discovery rate of 0.05. Cytomegalovirus status was reported to be diagnosed by the classifier with high specificity and sensitivity in both the original and validation cohorts. In an earlier analysis of some 500 of the donors, most TCR beta V segments appeared in productive rearrangements about 90% or about 30% of the time, broadly matching IMGT annotations. The authors suggested that the approach could potentially be generalized to other disease states and immunological phenotypes. For the cohort, immune exposure information was limited to CMV serostatus. Because counts were too low, 15 to 20 rarely observed V segments, including chromosome 9 orphons, were left out of the earlier analysis of some 640 of the donors. A few of the identified cytomegalovirus-associated TCR beta chains were confirmed in vitro to be specific for cytomegalovirus antigens. When HLA alleles, especially DR and DQ, strongly co-occurred, attributing TCR associations to individual alleles was difficult. Presence/absence analyses assumed roughly uniform sequencing depth across donors, an assumption that may not hold. Most TCR sequences were seen in very few donors, while some public TCRs were found in many individuals. A further reported finding was that TCR beta sequences accurately predicted the HLA-A and HLA-B alleles for most subjects in the first cohort. Because some donors lacked HLA typing at each locus, the association tests relied only on the typed subset. A later genetic analysis reported fewer N-insertions in productive TCRs among donors in an Asian-associated ancestry cluster than the roughly 620-donor mean. A later genetic analysis associated a missense DCLRE1C variant with V-gene and J-gene trimming of TCR beta chains, and an independent cohort replicated the association. The cohort was sequenced for TCR beta chains only, and without alpha or paired-chain data the features that could be detected were limited. According to a later analysis, most CMV-associated TCR beta chains appeared to be HLA-restricted, and the HLA associations seemed to be driven largely by CMV exposure. Because the 87-base-pair reads could not distinguish some IMGT-functional V segments, including TRBV6-2 and TRBV6-3, those segments were excluded. In a later analysis, TCR association rates were found to vary across HLA loci, with the most associated TCRs seen for DRB1 alleles and the fewest for HLA-C alleles. The sequencing pipeline was judged likely to have produced a cluster of highly shared sequence variants as a technical artifact. Correlated functional status among segregating V segments might reflect linkage disequilibrium, but an unknown experimental factor could not be ruled out. In a later analysis, HLA-associated TCR beta chains were found to be more clonally expanded and to have lower generation probabilities than equally common non-associated chains. In the study, approximately 150 TCR beta chains were listed as associated with cytomegalovirus. In a later analysis, several top co-occurrence clusters were reported to appear linked to parvovirus B19, influenza, CMV and Epstein-Barr virus.

Notes on this clone: The clone's antigen remains unknown. No qualities accompany the bases; no much larger clone lies one base away.

The cohort consisted of approximately 690 healthy bone marrow donors. At the time of sampling, all cohort members were nominally healthy, though unrecorded immune exposures were likely present. The donor was CMV seronegative and was included in the group of a few hundred seronegative cohort members. Each donor provided a peripheral blood sample, and peripheral blood mononuclear cells were used for TCR beta sequencing. The Qiagen DNeasy Blood Extraction Kit was used to extract genomic DNA from the blood cell samples. Per the germline V gene, KGHSH is the CDR1 and LQKENI is the CDR2. From the cysteine up to the phenylalanine, the CDR3 has a length of 14 residues. Only CDR3 DNA is held: 42 bases, read in frame from base 1. V gives up 5 bases and J gives up 5 bases, and the segment between their germline ends measures 15 bases. Receptor libraries were prepared by the immunoSEQ multiplex PCR assay. A mixture of 60 forward primers for TCR Vbeta segments and 13 reverse primers for TCR Jbeta segments was used in the multiplex PCR. The CDR3 region of rearranged TCR beta genes was amplified from genomic DNA by a multiplex PCR assay. The amplified TCR beta libraries were sequenced on the Illumina HiSeq System as 87-base-pair reads. In the paper's pipeline: A later analysis tallied roughly 78 million unique TCR beta chains across the 666 repertoires, and some 10 million of those chains were shared by two or more donors. A nearest-neighbor algorithm error-corrected the raw reads and collapsed the reads into unique sequences, merging closely related sequences to remove PCR and sequencing errors. V, D and J gene segments were assigned by aligning CDR3 sequences to IMGT reference sequences. For a sequence to be retained, at least a six-nucleotide match to both a V gene segment and a J gene segment was required. A rearrangement counted as productive if the CDR3 had no stop codons and remained in frame with V and J, and every other rearrangement counted as non-productive. Following IMGT convention, CDR3 was defined as the stretch from the second conserved V-encoded cysteine up to the conserved J-encoded phenylalanine. Sequences without an unambiguous match to a single V gene segment were excluded from the earlier analysis of almost 600 of the donors. In an earlier analysis of approximately 590 of the donors, a V segment was called functional when productive rearrangements were above 56.7%, and segregating when the standard deviation between donors exceeded 5%. A statistical classification framework was developed to diagnose cytomegalovirus status using the catalog of TCR beta chain sequences. V and J gene assignment, in a later analysis, came from comparing TCR nucleotide sequences with IMGT/GENE-DB human TR gene sequences. Using the TCRdist pipeline, a later analysis assigned CDR3 sequences along with most-parsimonious VDJ recombination scenarios. A later analysis defined each TCR beta chain by its CDR3 amino acid sequence plus V-gene family, and excluded reads lacking a unique V-gene family. As a way to deal with suspected cross-contamination and a sequencing artifact, a later analysis dropped more than 500 nucleotide sequences that were highly shared and had low generation probability. In a later analysis, a clonal expansion index was calculated for each public chain from normalized within-repertoire ranks of inferred template counts. A later analysis computed generation probabilities with a VDJ recombination model fitted to out-of-frame rearrangements, and checked the results against IGoR. In a later analysis, TCR-TCR, TCR-HLA and TCR-CMV co-occurrence was scored with hypergeometric tests, and a repertoire-size bias correction was applied to TCR pairs. To estimate false discovery rates, a later analysis permuted the HLA or CMV assignments 20 times. In a later analysis, co-occurring TCRs were grouped using DBSCAN, with TCRdist sequence similarity added in when clustering inside HLA-allele-positive subsets. For co-occurrence clustering, repertoires with fewer than 30,000 or more than 120,000 public chains were excluded, along with roughly five repertoires with anomalous nucleotide sharing. TCRdb retrieved this table from immuneACCESS and kept in-frame rearrangements only. Not all clones are present; in checked studies, unresolved V genes account for under half, and no reason is known for the remainder. That table gives V, J and clone size, and the DNA gave D and trimming. The sample table records hundreds of thousands of clones; roughly 70% of these occur just once. The ten biggest clones cover over 2% of the sample.

Material: PBMCs. The source of this sequence is a female donor in good health and CMV-seronegative. The chain uses TRBV18 and TRBJ2-5, and perhaps TRBD2 as D gene, on 5 matching bases. The CDR3 region has the sequence CASSSWPEVETQYF. In nucleotides, the sequence is TGTGCCAGCTCATCTTGGCCGGAGGTGGAGACCCAGTACTTC.